This TCR beta chain is from a study of shared clonotypes between healthy human individuals. As for the study in general: The donor pool was made up of a couple of women and a few men aged 18 to 49. Whole-study results and caveats: Sampling covered blood only; tissue repertoires likely differ. For sorted subsets, rarefaction showed incomplete sequencing despite large depth.

The protocol was immunoSEQ multiplex PCR, while the TCRdb copy is restricted to in-frame clones and leaves out a portion. The sample consists of about 2 million clones, around 95% of them appearing once. The split of CD4+ cells yielded CD45RA+ naive and CD45RA-negative memory subsets. As for this clone: Its antigen is unidentified.

The TCR comes from a young man in good health. What was sequenced was naive CD4+ T cells sorted from blood. Subset meaning: CD45RA+ positively selected.

The CDR3 bases are TGTGCCAGCAGTGGCCCCAAGACAGGGGGAGCCTACGAGCAGTACTTC. Translation: CASSGPKTGGAYEQYF. The chain has TRBV6-6 and TRBJ2-7; 9 nucleotides line up with TRBD1. With 5 bases clipped from V and 2 bases from J, the junction kept 10 bases outside the gene matches. The CDR3 is 16 residues long. Germline lookup yields CDR1 MNHNY and CDR2 SVGAGI (reference sequence).